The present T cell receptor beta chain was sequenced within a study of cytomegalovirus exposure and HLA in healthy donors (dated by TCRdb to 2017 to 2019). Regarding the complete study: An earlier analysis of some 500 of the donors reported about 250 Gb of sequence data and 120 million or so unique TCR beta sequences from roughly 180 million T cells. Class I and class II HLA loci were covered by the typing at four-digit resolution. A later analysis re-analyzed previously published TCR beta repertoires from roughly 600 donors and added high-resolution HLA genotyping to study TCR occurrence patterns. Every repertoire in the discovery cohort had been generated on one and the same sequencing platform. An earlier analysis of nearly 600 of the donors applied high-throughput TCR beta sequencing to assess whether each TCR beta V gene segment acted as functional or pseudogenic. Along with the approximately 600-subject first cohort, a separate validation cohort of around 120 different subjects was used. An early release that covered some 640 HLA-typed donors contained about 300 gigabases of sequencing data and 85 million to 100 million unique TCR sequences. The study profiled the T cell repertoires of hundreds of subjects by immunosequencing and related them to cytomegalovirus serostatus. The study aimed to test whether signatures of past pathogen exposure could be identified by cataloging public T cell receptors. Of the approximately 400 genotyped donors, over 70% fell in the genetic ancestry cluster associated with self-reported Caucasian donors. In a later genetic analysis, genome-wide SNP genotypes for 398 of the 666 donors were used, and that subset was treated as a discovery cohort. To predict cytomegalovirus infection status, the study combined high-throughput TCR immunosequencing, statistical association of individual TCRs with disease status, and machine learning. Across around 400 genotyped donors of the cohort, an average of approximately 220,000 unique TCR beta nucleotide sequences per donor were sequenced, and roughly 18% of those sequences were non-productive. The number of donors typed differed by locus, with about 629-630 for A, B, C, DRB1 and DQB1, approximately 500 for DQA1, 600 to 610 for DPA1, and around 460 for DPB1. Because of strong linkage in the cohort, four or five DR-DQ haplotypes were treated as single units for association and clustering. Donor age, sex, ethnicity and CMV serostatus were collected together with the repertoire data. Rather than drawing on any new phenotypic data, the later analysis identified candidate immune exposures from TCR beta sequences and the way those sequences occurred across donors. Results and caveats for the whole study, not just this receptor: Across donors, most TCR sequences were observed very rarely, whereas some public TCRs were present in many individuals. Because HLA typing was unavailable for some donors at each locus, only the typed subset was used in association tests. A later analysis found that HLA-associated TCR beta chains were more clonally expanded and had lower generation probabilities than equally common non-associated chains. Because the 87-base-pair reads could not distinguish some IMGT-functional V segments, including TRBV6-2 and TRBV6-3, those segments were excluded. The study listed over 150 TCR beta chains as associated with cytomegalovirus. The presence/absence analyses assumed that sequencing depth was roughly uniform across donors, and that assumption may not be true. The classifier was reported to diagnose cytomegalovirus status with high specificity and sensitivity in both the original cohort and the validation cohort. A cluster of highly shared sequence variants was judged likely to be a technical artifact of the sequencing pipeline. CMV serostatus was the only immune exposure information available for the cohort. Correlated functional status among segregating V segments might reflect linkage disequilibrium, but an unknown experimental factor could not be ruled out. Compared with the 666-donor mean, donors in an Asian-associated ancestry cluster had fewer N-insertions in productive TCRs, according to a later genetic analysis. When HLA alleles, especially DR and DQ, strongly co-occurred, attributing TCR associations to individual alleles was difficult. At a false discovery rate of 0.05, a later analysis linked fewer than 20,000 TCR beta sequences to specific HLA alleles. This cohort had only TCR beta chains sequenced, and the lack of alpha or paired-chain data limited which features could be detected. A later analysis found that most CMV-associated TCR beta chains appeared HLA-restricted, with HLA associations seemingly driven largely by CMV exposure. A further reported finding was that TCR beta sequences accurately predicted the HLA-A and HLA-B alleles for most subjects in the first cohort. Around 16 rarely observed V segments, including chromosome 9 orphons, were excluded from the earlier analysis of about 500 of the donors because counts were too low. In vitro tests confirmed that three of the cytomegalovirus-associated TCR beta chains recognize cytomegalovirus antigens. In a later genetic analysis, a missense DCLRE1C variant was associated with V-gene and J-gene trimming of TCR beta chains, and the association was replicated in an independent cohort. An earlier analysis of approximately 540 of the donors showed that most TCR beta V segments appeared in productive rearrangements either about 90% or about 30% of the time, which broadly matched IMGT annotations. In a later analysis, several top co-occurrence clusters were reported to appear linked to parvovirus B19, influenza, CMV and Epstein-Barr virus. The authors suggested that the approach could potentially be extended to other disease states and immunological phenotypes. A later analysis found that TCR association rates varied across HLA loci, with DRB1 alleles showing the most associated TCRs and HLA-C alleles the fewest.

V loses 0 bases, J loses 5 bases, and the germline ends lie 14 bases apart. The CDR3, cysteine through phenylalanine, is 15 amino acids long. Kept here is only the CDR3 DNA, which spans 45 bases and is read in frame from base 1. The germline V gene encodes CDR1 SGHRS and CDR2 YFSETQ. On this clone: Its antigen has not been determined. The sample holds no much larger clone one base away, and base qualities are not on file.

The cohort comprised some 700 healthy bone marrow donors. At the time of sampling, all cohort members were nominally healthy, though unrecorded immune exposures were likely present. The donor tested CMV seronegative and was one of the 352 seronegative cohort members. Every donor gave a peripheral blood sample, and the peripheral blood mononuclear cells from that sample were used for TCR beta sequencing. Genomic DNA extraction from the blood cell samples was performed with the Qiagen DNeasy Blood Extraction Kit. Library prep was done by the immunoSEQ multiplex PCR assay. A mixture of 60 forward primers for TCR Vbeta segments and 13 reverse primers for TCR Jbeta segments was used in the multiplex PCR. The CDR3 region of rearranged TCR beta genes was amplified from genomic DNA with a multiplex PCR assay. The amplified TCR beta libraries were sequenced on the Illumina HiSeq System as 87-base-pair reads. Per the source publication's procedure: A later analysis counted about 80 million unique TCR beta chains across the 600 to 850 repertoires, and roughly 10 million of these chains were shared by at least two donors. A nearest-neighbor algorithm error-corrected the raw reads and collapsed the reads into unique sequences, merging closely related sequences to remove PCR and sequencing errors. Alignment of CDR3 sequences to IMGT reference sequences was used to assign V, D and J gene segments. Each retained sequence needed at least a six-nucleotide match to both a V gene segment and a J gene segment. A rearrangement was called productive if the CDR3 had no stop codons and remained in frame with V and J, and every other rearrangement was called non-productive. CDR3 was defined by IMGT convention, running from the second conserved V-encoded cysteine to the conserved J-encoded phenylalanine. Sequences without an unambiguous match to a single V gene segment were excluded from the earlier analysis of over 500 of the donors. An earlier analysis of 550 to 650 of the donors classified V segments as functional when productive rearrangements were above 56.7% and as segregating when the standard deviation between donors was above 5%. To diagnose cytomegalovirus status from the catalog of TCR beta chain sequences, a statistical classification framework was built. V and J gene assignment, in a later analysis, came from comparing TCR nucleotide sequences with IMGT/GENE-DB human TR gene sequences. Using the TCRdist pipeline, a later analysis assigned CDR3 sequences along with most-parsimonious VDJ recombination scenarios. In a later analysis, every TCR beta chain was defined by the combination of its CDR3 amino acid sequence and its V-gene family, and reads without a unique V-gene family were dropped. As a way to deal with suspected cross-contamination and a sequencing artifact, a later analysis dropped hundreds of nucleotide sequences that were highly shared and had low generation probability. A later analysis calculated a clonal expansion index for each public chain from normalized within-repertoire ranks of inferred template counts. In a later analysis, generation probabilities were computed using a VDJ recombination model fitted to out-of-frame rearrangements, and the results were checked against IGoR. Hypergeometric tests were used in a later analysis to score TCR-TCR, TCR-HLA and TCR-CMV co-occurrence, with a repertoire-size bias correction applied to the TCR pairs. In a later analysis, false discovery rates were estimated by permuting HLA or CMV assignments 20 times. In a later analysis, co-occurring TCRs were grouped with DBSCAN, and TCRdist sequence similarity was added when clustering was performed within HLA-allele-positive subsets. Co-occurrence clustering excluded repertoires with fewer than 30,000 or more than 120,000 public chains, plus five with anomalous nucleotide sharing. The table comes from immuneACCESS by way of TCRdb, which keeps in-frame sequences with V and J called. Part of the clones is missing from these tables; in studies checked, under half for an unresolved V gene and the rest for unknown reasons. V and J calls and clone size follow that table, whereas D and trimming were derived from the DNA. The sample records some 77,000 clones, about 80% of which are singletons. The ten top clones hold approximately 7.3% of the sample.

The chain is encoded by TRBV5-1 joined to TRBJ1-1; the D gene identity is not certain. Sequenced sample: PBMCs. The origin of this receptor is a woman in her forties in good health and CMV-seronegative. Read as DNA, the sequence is TGCGCCAGCAGCTTGGGGGTAGGAGAAGCGACTGAAGCTTTCTTT. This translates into CASSLGVGEATEAFF.